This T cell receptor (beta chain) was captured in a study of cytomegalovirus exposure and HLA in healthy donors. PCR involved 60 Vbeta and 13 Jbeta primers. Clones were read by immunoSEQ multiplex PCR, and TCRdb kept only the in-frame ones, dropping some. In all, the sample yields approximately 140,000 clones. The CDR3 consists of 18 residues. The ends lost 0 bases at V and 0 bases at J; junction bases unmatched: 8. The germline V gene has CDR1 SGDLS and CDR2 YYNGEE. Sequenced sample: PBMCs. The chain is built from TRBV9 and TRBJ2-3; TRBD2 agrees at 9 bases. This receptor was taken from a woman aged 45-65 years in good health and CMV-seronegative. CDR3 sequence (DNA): TGTGCCAGCAGCGTAGGCCCGGCTAGCGGGACTAGCACAGATACGCAGTATTTT. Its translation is CASSVGPASGTSTDTQYF.